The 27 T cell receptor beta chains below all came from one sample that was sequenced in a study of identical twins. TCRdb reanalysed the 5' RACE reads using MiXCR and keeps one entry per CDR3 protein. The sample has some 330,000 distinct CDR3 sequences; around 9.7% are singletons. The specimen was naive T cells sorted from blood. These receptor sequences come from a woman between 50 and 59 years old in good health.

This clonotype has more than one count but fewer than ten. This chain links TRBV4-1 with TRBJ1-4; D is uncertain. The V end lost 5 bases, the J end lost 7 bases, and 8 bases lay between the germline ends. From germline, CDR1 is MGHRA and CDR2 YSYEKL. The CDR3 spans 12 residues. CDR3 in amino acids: CASSWVAEKLFF. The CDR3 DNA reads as TGCGCCAGCAGCTGGGTTGCTGAAAAACTGTTTTTT.

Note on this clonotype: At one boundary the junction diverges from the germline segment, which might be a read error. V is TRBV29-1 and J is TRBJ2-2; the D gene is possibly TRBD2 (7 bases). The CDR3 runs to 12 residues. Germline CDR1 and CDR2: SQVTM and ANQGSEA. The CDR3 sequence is CSALGGAGEQFF. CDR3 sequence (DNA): TGCAGCGCCTTAGGGGGGGCCGGGGAGCAGTTTTTT.

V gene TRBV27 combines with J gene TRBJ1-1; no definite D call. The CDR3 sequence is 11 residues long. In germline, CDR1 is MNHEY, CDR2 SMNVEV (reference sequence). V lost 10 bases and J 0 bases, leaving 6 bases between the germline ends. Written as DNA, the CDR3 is TGTGCCACAGGAGTGAACACTGAAGCTTTCTTT. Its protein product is CATGVNTEAFF.

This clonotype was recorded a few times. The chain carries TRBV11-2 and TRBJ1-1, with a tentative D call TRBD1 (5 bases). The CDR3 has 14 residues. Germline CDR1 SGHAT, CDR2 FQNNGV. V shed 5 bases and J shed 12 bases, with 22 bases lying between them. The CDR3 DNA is TGTGCCAGCAGCCGAAAAGTGGGGCTCCCGATGACTTTCTTT. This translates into CASSRKVGLPMTFF.

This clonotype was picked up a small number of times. CDR3 sequence (DNA): TGCAGCGTTGGGGTAGCGGGAGGGAATTACGAGCAGTACTTC. Protein: CSVGVAGGNYEQYF. V gene TRBV29-1 combines with J gene TRBJ2-7; 11 bases line up with TRBD2. Germline V gene lookup returns CDR1 SQVTM and CDR2 ANQGSEA. The length of the CDR3 is 14 residues. The V and J ends lost 4 bases and 4 bases, in that order; junction bases with no gene match: 6.

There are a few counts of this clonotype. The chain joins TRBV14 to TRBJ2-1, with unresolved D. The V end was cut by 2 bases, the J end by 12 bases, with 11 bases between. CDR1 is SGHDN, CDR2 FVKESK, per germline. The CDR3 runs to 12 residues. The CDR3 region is CASSQLGIGQFF. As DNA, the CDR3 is TGTGCCAGCAGCCAATTGGGGATCGGGCAGTTCTTC.

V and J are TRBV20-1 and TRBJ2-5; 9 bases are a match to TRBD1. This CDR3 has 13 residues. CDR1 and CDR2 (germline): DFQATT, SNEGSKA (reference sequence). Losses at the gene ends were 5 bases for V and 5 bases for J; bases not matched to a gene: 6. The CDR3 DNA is TGCAGTGCTGCACAGGGGGCAAGGGAGACCCAGTACTTC. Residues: CSAAQGARETQYF.

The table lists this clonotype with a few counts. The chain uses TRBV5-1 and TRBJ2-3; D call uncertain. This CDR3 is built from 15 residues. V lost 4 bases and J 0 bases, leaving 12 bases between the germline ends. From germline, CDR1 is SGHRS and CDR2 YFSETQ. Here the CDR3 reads CASSPQVTSTDTQYF. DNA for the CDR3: TGCGCCAGCAGCCCACAAGTGACTAGCACAGATACGCAGTATTTT.

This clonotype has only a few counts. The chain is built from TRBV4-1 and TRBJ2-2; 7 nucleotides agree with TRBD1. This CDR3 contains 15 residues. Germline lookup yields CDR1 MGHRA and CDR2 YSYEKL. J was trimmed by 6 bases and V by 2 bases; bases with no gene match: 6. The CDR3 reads CASSQRQGIAGELFF. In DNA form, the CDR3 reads TGCGCCAGCAGCCAAAGACAGGGCATAGCCGGGGAGCTGTTTTTT.

DNA of the CDR3: TGTGCCAGCAGTTGGGACCTGTGGGAGACCCAGTACTTC. It is translated as CASSWDLWETQYF. The J gene is TRBJ2-5, the V gene TRBV12-3 or TRBV12-4; D assignment may be TRBD1 or TRBD2 (5 bases each). Deletions cut 4 bases from V and 5 bases from J, with 11 bases between. This CDR3 has 13 residues.

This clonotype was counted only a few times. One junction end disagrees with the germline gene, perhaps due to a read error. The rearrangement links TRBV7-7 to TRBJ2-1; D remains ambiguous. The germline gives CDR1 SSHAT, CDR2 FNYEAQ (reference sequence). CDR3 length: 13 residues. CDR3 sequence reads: CASSHRTGNEQFF. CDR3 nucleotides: TGTGCTAGCAGCCACCGGACGGGCAATGAGCAGTTCTTC.

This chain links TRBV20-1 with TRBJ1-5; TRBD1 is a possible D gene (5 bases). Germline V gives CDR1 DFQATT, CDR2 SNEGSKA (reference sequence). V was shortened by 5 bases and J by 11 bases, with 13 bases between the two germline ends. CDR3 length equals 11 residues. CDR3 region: CSAYFEGSQHF. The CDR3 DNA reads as TGCAGTGCTTACTTCGAGGGGTCCCAGCATTTT.

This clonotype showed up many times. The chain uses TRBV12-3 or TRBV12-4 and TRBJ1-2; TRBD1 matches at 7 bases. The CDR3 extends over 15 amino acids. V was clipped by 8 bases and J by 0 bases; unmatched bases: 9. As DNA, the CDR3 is TGTGCCAGCCGTTGGGGGGACAGTCCTAACTATGGCTACACCTTC. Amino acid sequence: CASRWGDSPNYGYTF.

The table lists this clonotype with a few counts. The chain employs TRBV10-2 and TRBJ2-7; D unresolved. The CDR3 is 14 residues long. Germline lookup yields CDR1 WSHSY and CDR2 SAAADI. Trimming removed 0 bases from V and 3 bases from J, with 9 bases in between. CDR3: CASSESLRDYEQYF. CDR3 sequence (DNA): TGCGCCAGCAGTGAGTCACTTAGGGACTACGAGCAGTACTTC.

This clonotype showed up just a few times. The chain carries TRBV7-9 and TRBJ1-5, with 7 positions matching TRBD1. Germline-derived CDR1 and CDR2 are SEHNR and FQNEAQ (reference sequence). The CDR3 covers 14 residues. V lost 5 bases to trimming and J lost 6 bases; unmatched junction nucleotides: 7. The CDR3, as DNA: TGTGCCAGCAGCCCAGGGGGGCCGGGTCAGCCCCAGCATTTT. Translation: CASSPGGPGQPQHF.

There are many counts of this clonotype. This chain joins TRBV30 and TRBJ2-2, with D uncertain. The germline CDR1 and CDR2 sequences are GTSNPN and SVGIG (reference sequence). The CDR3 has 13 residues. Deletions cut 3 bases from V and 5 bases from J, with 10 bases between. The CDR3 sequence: CAWSVTLTGELFF. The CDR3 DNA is TGTGCCTGGAGCGTTACTTTGACCGGGGAGCTGTTTTTT. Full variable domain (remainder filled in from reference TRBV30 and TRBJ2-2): SQTIHQWPATLVQPVGSPLSLECTVEGTSNPNLYWYRQAAGRGLQLLFYSVGIGQISSEVPQNLSASRPQDRQFILSSKKLLLSDSGFYLCAWSVTLTGELFFGEGSRLTVL.

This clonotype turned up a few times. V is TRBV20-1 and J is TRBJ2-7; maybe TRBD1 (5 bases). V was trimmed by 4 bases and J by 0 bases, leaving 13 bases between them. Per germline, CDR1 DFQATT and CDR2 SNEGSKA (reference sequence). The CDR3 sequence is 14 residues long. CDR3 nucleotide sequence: TGCAGTGCTACTACAGGCCGATTCTCCTACGAGCAGTACTTC. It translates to CSATTGRFSYEQYF.

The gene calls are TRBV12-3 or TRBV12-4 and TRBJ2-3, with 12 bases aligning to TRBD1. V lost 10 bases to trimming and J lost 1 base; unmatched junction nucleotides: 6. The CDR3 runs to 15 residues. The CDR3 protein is CATLRDRGRTDTQYF. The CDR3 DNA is TGTGCCACCCTACGGGACAGGGGGCGCACAGATACGCAGTATTTT.

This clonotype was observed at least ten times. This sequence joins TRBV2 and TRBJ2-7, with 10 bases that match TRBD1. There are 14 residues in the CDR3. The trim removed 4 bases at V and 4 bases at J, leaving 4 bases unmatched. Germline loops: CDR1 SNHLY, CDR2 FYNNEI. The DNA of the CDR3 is TGTGCCAGCAGTGTAGACAGGGGGCGGTACGAGCAGTACGTC. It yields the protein CASSVDRGRYEQYV.

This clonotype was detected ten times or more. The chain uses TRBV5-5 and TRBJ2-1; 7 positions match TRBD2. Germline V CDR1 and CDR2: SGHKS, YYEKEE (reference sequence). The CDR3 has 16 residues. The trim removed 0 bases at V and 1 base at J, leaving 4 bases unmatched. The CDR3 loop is CASSLVLATSYNEQFF. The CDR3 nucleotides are TGTGCCAGCAGCTTGGTACTAGCGACTTCCTACAATGAGCAGTTCTTC.

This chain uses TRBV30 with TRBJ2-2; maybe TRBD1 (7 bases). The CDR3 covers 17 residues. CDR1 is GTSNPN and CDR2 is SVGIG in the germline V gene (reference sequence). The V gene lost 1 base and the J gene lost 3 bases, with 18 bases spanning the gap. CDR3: CAWSAPSARGDTGELFF. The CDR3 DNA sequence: TGTGCCTGGAGTGCCCCCTCCGCCAGGGGGGACACCGGGGAGCTGTTTTTT.

The CDR3 sequence: CASSMGGMNTEAFF. The CDR3 nucleotides read TGTGCCAGCAGTATGGGCGGAATGAACACTGAAGCTTTCTTT. The chain employs TRBV6-6 and TRBJ1-1; D unclear. Trimming pared 5 bases from V and 0 bases from J, leaving 10 bases between. Germline CDR1 MNHNY, CDR2 SVGAGI (reference sequence). The CDR3 is made up of 14 amino acids.

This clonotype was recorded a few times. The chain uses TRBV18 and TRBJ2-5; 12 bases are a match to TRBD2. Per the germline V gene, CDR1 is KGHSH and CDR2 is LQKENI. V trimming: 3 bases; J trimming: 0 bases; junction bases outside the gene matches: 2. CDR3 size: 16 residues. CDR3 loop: CASSPTSGRNQETQYF. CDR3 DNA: TGTGCCAGCTCACCGACTAGCGGGAGAAACCAAGAGACCCAGTACTTC.

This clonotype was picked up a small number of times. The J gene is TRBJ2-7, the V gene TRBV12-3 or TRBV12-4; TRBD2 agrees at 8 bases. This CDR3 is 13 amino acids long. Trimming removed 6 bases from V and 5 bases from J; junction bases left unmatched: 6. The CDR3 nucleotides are TGTGCCAGCAGCCTGGGACTAGTAGACGAGCAGTACTTC. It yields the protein CASSLGLVDEQYF.

CDR3 nucleotides: TGTGCCAGCAGTGGCATGGCTAGCGGGACTAGAAACAATGAGCAGTTCTTC. Translating gives CASSGMASGTRNNEQFF. The rearrangement links TRBV2 to TRBJ2-1; 9 bases line up with TRBD2. Germline values: CDR1 SNHLY, CDR2 FYNNEI. The CDR3 totals 17 residues. J was trimmed by 5 bases and V by 4 bases; bases with no gene match: 12. The full variable domain, completed using reference TRBV2 and TRBJ2-1, is EPEVTQTPSHQVTQMGQEVILRCVPISNHLYFYWYRQILGQKVEFLVSFYNNEISEKSEIFDDQFSVERPDGSNFTLKIRSTKLEDSAMYFCASSGMASGTRNNEQFFGPGTRLTVL.

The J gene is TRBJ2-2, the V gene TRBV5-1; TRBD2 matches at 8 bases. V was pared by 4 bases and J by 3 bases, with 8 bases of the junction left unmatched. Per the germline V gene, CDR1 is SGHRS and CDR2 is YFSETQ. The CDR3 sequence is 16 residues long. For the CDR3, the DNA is TGCGCCAGCAGCCTTGGGCTAGCGGGTTACACCGGGGAGCTGTTTTTT. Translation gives CASSLGLAGYTGELFF. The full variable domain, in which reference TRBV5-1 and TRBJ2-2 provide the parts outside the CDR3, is KAGVTQTPRYLIKTRGQQVTLSCSPISGHRSVSWYQQTPGQGLQFLFEYFSETQRNKGNFPGRFSGRQFSNSRSEMNVSTLELGDSALYLCASSLGLAGYTGELFFGEGSRLTVL.

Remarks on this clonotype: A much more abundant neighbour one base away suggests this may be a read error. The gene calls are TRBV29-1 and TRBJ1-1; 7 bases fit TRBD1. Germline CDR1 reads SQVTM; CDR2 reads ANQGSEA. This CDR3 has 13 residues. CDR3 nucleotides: TGCAGCGTCGAGGGACAGATGAACACTGAAGTTTTCTTT. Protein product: CSVEGQMNTEVFF.